Listed below are T cell receptor beta chains from one sample, sequenced in a study of beta chain features in type 1 diabetes. Profiled with immunoSEQ multiplex PCR; TCRdb holds only in-frame clones, not every one. The sample records 500,000 to 800,000 clones, around 11% being singletons. Input material: naive CD4+ T cells from blood. Receptors were obtained from a young man with type 1 diabetes. CDR3s leave out the opening cysteine and the closing phenylalanine or tryptophan. Fields, in order: J gene, V gene, CDR3 protein.

J: TRBJ1-5
V: TRBV7-2
CDR3: ASSIRQGDQPQH

J: TRBJ2-1
V: TRBV5-1
CDR3: ASSFLTSGGYNEQF

J: TRBJ2-7
V: TRBV12-5
CDR3: ASGFGVMAYEQY

J: TRBJ2-3
V: TRBV7-9
CDR3: ASSPKQRLTDTQY

J: TRBJ2-4
V: TRBV7-2
CDR3: ASSLLGSTDIQY

J: TRBJ1-2
V: TRBV2
CDR3: ASSYRAPNYGYT

J: TRBJ2-2
V: TRBV7-2
CDR3: ASRLGQGNTGELF

J: TRBJ1-3
V: TRBV5-6
CDR3: ASSQDRGPGNTIY

J: TRBJ2-1
V: TRBV7-3
CDR3: ASSPDRGNNEQF

J: TRBJ1-6
V: TRBV19
CDR3: ASSPGRESSSLH

J: TRBJ2-5
V: TRBV6-6
CDR3: ASSSRDIETQY

J: TRBJ1-2
V: TRBV2
CDR3: ASSEHYGYT

J: TRBJ1-3
V: TRBV28
CDR3: ASSLGGSGNTIY

J: TRBJ2-1
V: TRBV29-1
CDR3: SAGGRHYNEQF

J: TRBJ2-2
V: TRBV11-2
CDR3: ASSFLAGIRGGELF

J: TRBJ2-3
V: TRBV7-3
CDR3: ASSFGQSDTQY

J: TRBJ1-5
V: TRBV7-2
CDR3: ASSLGINQPQH

J: TRBJ1-3
V: TRBV29-1
CDR3: SVDSRAGNTIY

J: TRBJ1-2
V: TRBV28
CDR3: ASSPPSSGDDYGYT

J: TRBJ2-3
V: TRBV5-4
CDR3: ASSPPLASGPDTQY

J: TRBJ1-2
V: TRBV4-3
CDR3: ASSQTGETGYT

J: TRBJ2-5
V: TRBV11-2
CDR3: ASSLNVLPQETQY

J: TRBJ2-4
V: TRBV18
CDR3: ASSWGQGRTKNIQY

J: TRBJ1-6
V: TRBV11-3
CDR3: ASSTRMGTPLH

J: TRBJ1-5
V: TRBV6-5
CDR3: ASSWDRPSNQPQH

J: TRBJ1-4
V: TRBV25-1
CDR3: ASSTGPANEKLF

J: TRBJ2-7
V: TRBV4-1
CDR3: ASSFPGQGGNEQY

J: TRBJ1-2
V: TRBV29-1
CDR3: SVQGANYGYT

J: TRBJ1-2
V: TRBV5-1
CDR3: ASSLESSYYGYT

J: TRBJ2-1
V: TRBV29-1
CDR3: SFRGNWYPVRQF

J: TRBJ1-5
V: TRBV5-6
CDR3: ASSHGQGASNQPQH

J: TRBJ2-6
V: TRBV4-1
CDR3: ASSRGTAYSGANVLT

J: TRBJ1-2
V: TRBV7-6
CDR3: ASSLVVGGQHYGYT

J: TRBJ2-5
V: TRBV6-1
CDR3: ASSEHPGQGETQY

J: TRBJ1-2
V: TRBV10-3
CDR3: AISHRTGDGYT

J: TRBJ1-4
V: TRBV7-6
CDR3: ASSLVAGSNEKLF

J: TRBJ1-2
V: TRBV19
CDR3: ASSIMAGRGYT

J: TRBJ2-1
V: TRBV9
CDR3: ASSEASYNEQF

J: TRBJ1-6
V: TRBV18
CDR3: ASSPTSGLLGSPLH

J: TRBJ2-7
V: TRBV6-5
CDR3: ASSPRRLNYEQY

J: TRBJ2-7
V: TRBV6-6
CDR3: ASSSPGQGGEQY

J: TRBJ1-6
V: TRBV28
CDR3: ASISRGPYSPLH

J: TRBJ2-5
V: TRBV19
CDR3: ASSMERETQY

J: TRBJ1-1
V: TRBV4-3
CDR3: ASSQGTVNTEAF

J: TRBJ2-1
V: TRBV4-3
CDR3: ASSQVSGHSYNEQF

J: TRBJ2-2
V: TRBV28
CDR3: ASSLYPNTGELF

J: TRBJ2-3
V: TRBV7-9
CDR3: ASSLGPGKSPDTQY

J: TRBJ2-3
V: TRBV30
CDR3: AWSKQGSTDTQY

J: TRBJ2-1
V: TRBV4-3
CDR3: ASSQLRLAGGIEQF

J: TRBJ1-1
V: TRBV7-9
CDR3: ASSFSRDPGTEAF

J: TRBJ1-1
V: TRBV4-3
CDR3: ASSQDPGVNTEAF

J: TRBJ2-7
V: TRBV13
CDR3: ASSSSGTESYEQY

J: TRBJ2-1
V: TRBV7-8
CDR3: ASSPDRASYNEQF

J: TRBJ2-7
V: TRBV25-1
CDR3: ASSGAGAGQGAYEQY

J: TRBJ1-1
V: TRBV7-9
CDR3: ASSRDRNTEAF